This TCR beta chain originates from a study of cytomegalovirus exposure and HLA in healthy donors. With 60 Vbeta and 13 Jbeta primers, the PCR was carried out. Produced via immunoSEQ multiplex PCR; TCRdb's table is partial and in-frame only. The table records 85,000 to 90,000 clones, around 76% of them present only once. Germline CDR1 is KGHSH and CDR2 is LQKENI. V dropped 4 bases and J dropped 3; count of bases not matched to a gene: 7. The CDR3 is 16 amino acids. This clone showed up just a few times. The chain recombines TRBV18 with TRBJ2-2; 8 nucleotides align to TRBD1. Sequenced material: PBMCs. The origin of this receptor is a young man in good health and CMV-seropositive. CDR3: CASSRRQGIDTGELFF. CDR3 bases: TGTGCCAGCTCACGCAGACAGGGGATAGACACCGGGGAGCTGTTTTTT.